This note documents a single T cell receptor (beta chain) sequence. The antigen is undetermined. This record comes from a study of shared clonotypes between healthy human individuals. All donors were Caucasian adults living in Nashville, Tennessee. Every subset had its genomic DNA shared out evenly among several immunoSEQ plates. The protocol was immunoSEQ multiplex PCR, while the TCRdb copy is restricted to in-frame clones and leaves out a portion. The repertoire includes 650,000 to 800,000 clones, 55% to 75% of them detected once, and less than 2% sits in the top ten. Whole-study findings and limits: Generation probabilities of non-shared clonotypes were lower (relative to those shared by all four donors). Clonotype sharing across a few donors was observed for roughly 5% of naive CD4 clonotypes.

The CDR3 has 15 residues. In germline, CDR1 is MNHEY, CDR2 SVGAGI. After removal of 6 bases from V and 2 bases from J, the junction contained 6 bases not matched to a gene. Sequenced: memory CD4+ T cells sorted from blood. Subset reported: CD45RA-negative fraction. The rearrangement uses TRBV6-5 and TRBJ2-5; 10 bases line up with TRBD1. The TCR originated in a woman under 40 in good health. The CDR3 region has the DNA TGTGCCAGCAGGCAACCGGGACAGGGGCAAGAGACCCAGTACTTC. Amino acids: CASRQPGQGQETQYF.